These 25 T cell receptor beta chains share one sample of origin, sequenced in a study of cytomegalovirus exposure and HLA in healthy donors. The PCR ran on 60 Vbeta and 13 Jbeta primers. Generated by immunoSEQ multiplex PCR, the TCRdb table keeps only in-frame clones and is missing some. This table holds 140,000 to 150,000 clones, around 80% found once. The sequenced sample consisted of PBMCs. The receptors originated from a woman aged 40 to 55 in good health and CMV-seropositive.

In its sample, this clone was seen once. This rearrangement joins TRBV19 to TRBJ2-1, with 10 nucleotides matching TRBD2. The trim removed 3 bases at V and 0 bases at J, leaving 8 bases unmatched. The germline V gene has CDR1 LNHDA and CDR2 SQIVND (reference sequence). The CDR3 covers 18 residues. CDR3: CASSMPQLAGISYNEQFF. The CDR3 region has the DNA TGTGCCAGTAGTATGCCCCAACTAGCGGGGATCTCCTACAATGAGCAGTTCTTC.

V is TRBV7-2 and J is TRBJ1-5; D might be TRBD1 (5 bases). Trimming pared 5 bases from V and 7 bases from J, leaving 18 bases between. This CDR3 spans 15 amino acids. Germline V gene data show CDR1 as SGHTA and CDR2 as FQGNSA. The CDR3 region is CASSDHSQGSQPQHF. CDR3 sequence (DNA): TGTGCCAGCAGCGACCACTCCCAGGGATCGCAGCCCCAGCATTTT.

The chain has TRBV28 and TRBJ1-2; no clear D. Germline loops: CDR1 MDHEN, CDR2 SYDVKM. V shed 5 bases and J shed 1 base, with 8 bases lying between them. The CDR3 is 13 amino acids. The CDR3 region has the DNA TGTGCCAGCAGTCAGGTCGGTAACTATGGCTACACCTTC. Its protein product is CASSQVGNYGYTF.

With respect to this clone: This specimen includes other DNA sequences encoding the same CDR3. The chain carries TRBV28 and TRBJ2-1; the D gene is possibly TRBD1 (7 bases). V was pared by 3 bases and J by 4 bases, with 10 bases between. The CDR3 totals 14 residues. Germline CDR1 is MDHEN and CDR2 is SYDVKM. Here the CDR3 DNA reads TGTGCCAGCAGTTTGGCAGGGGGGTACAATGAGCAGTTCTTC. Translated: CASSLAGGYNEQFF.

The V gene is TRBV18, the J gene TRBJ1-2; 7 bases are a match to TRBD1. Trimming at V came to 2 bases and at J to 6 bases, leaving 9 bases not matched to a gene. Per the germline V gene, CDR1 is KGHSH and CDR2 is LQKENI. The CDR3 has 15 amino acids. CDR3: CASSPNAGQVDGYTF. The CDR3 nucleotides read TGTGCCAGCTCACCAAACGCTGGACAGGTCGATGGCTACACCTTC.

The V call is TRBV6-1, the J call TRBJ2-2, with a possible D match to TRBD1 (6 bases). Germline V gene sequence: CDR1 MNHNS, CDR2 SASEGT. The CDR3 is 15 residues long. Trimming shortened V by 7 bases and J by 0 bases, and 12 bases separated the two germline ends. The CDR3 here is CASKRDNSNTGELFF. CDR3 sequence (DNA): TGTGCCAGCAAAAGGGACAACTCGAACACCGGGGAGCTGTTTTTT.

V is TRBV7-2 and J is TRBJ2-7; perhaps TRBD1 as D (6 bases). V dropped 3 bases and J dropped 3 bases, with 9 bases sitting between them. Germline V gives CDR1 SGHTA, CDR2 FQGNSA. The CDR3 loop spans 13 amino acids. The chain's CDR3 is CASSLEGGYEQYF. The DNA of the CDR3 is TGTGCCAGCAGCTTGGAAGGGGGCTACGAGCAGTACTTC.

This clone occurred once. The rearrangement links TRBV2 to TRBJ1-1; 11 nucleotides agree with TRBD1. The CDR3 has 14 amino acids. Germline CDR1 SNHLY, CDR2 FYNNEI. Trimming cost V 6 bases and J 4 bases; bases outside gene matches: 4. The CDR3, as DNA: TGTGCCAGCAGACCCGGGACAGGGGGCACTGAAGCTTTCTTT. Protein sequence: CASRPGTGGTEAFF.

The genes are TRBV7-6 and TRBJ2-1, with TRBD2 identical over 7 bases. V lost 9 bases, J lost 0 bases, and 11 bases stayed unmatched. The CDR3 is made up of 16 amino acids. CDR1 SGHVS and CDR2 FNYEAQ come from the germline V gene. The CDR3 protein is CASAPSSGSSYNEQFF. The CDR3 DNA reads TGTGCCAGTGCCCCCTCTAGCGGTAGCTCCTACAATGAGCAGTTCTTC.

The CDR3 protein is CASSPTGTDTQYF. The CDR3 bases are TGTGCCAGCAGCCCGACTGGGACAGATACGCAGTATTTT. The chain links TRBV14 to TRBJ2-3; D is unresolved. The length of the CDR3 is 13 residues. The V end was cut by 4 bases, the J end by 3 bases, with 8 bases between. From germline, CDR1 is SGHDN and CDR2 FVKESK.

The rearrangement links TRBV12-5 to TRBJ2-3, with 7 bases matching TRBD2. CDR1 LGHNT and CDR2 FRNRAP come from the germline V gene. This CDR3 spans 13 amino acids. V was pared by 3 bases and J by 6 bases, with 3 bases of the junction left unmatched. The CDR3 protein is CASGLGGGDTQYF. The CDR3 DNA reads as TGTGCTAGTGGTTTAGGCGGGGGTGATACGCAGTATTTT.

The chain recombines TRBV7-2 with TRBJ2-1; D is perhaps TRBD1 (5 bases). The germline V gene has CDR1 SGHTA and CDR2 FQGNSA. V was clipped by 5 bases and J by 3 bases, with 11 bases between them. This CDR3 has 14 amino acids. CDR3 sequence (DNA): TGTGCCAGCAGCCAGGACATTTACTACAATGAGCAGTTCTTC. The encoded protein is CASSQDIYYNEQFF.

V usage is TRBV5-1 and J usage is TRBJ2-7; TRBD1 might be the D (6 bases). The CDR3 extends over 13 amino acids. V was clipped by 0 bases and J by 12 bases, with 16 bases between them. From germline, CDR1 is SGHRS and CDR2 YFSETQ. In nucleotides, the CDR3 is TGCGCCAGCAGCTTGGGGGCCCGGGACACAAGGTACTTC. Translating it yields CASSLGARDTRYF.

This chain connects TRBV5-1 to TRBJ2-5; D is possibly TRBD1 (6 bases). The V and J ends lost 4 bases and 1 base respectively, with 20 bases between them. CDR1 is SGHRS and CDR2 is YFSETQ in the germline V gene. CDR3 length equals 17 residues. The DNA of the CDR3 is TGCGCCAGCAGCGATCGATTACAAACAGGGCCCCAAGAGACCCAGTACTTC. Translated: CASSDRLQTGPQETQYF. The full variable domain, with the rest looked up from reference TRBV5-1 and TRBJ2-5, is KAGVTQTPRYLIKTRGQQVTLSCSPISGHRSVSWYQQTPGQGLQFLFEYFSETQRNKGNFPGRFSGRQFSNSRSEMNVSTLELGDSALYLCASSDRLQTGPQETQYFGPGTRLLVL.

CDR3 amino acids: CASSDVRGSGEQFF. DNA for the CDR3: TGTGCCAGCAGTGATGTACGCGGGAGTGGTGAGCAGTTCTTC. The rearrangement links TRBV2 to TRBJ2-1; 7 nucleotides line up with TRBD2. Germline loops: CDR1 SNHLY, CDR2 FYNNEI. The CDR3 runs 14 residues. V shed 3 bases, J shed 9 bases, and the junction held 8 bases outside the gene matches.

This clone was seen only a few times. This chain connects TRBV4-1 to TRBJ1-6; D call uncertain. The length of the CDR3 is 12 residues. CDR1 is MGHRA, CDR2 YSYEKL, per germline. The V and J ends lost 0 bases and 14 bases respectively, with 8 bases between them. The CDR3 DNA reads as TGCGCCAGCAGCCAAGAAACGAGGACCCTCCACTTT. It codes for CASSQETRTLHF.

This clone was recorded once. The V gene is TRBV28, the J gene TRBJ1-5; possibly TRBD1 for D (6 bases). This CDR3 is built from 17 residues. Germline CDR1 and CDR2: MDHEN and SYDVKM. V lost 4 bases to trimming and J lost 0 bases, with 16 bases between them. The CDR3 bases are TGTGCCAGCAGTTCCAGGGGCCTATCCGATAGCAATCAGCCCCAGCATTTT. Its translation is CASSSRGLSDSNQPQHF. The whole variable domain, filled in from reference TRBV28 and TRBJ1-5, reads DVKVTQSSRYLVKRTGEKVFLECVQDMDHENMFWYRQDPGLGLRLIYFSYDVKMKEKGDIPEGYSVSREKKERFSLILESASTNQTSMYLCASSSRGLSDSNQPQHFGDGTRLSIL.

The V gene is TRBV7-2, the J gene TRBJ1-1; D unresolved. V was clipped by 0 bases and J by 4 bases, with 21 bases between them. Germline V gene lookup returns CDR1 SGHTA and CDR2 FQGNSA. This CDR3 comprises 18 residues. The CDR3 is CASSLAGQSQSPATEAFF. CDR3 nucleotides: TGTGCCAGCAGCTTAGCGGGCCAGTCGCAGAGCCCAGCCACTGAAGCTTTCTTT.

The J gene is TRBJ1-4, the V gene TRBV9; D remains ambiguous. V was trimmed by 4 bases and J by 0 bases, leaving 13 bases between them. The CDR3 totals 16 residues. Germline CDR1 and CDR2: SGDLS and YYNGEE. The CDR3 coding sequence is TGTGCCAGCAGCCACAGTGAGTTTGCAACTAATGAAAAACTGTTTTTT. It specifies CASSHSEFATNEKLFF.

V usage is TRBV4-2 and J usage is TRBJ2-1, with 8 bases aligning to TRBD2. Germline CDR1 reads LGHNA; CDR2 reads YNFKEQ. The CDR3 sequence is 14 residues long. The V and J ends lost 4 bases and 7 bases, in that order; junction bases with no gene match: 6. CDR3 DNA sequence: TGTGCCAGCAGCCCGGGACTAGTTTGGAATGAGCAGTTCTTC. It specifies CASSPGLVWNEQFF.

The chain uses TRBV19 and TRBJ2-5; D perhaps matches TRBD1 (6 bases). The CDR3 contains 16 residues. The ends were cut back, 0 bases at V and 3 bases at J, with 14 bases in the middle. CDR1 and CDR2 (germline): LNHDA, SQIVND (reference sequence). CDR3 sequence: CASSIDLTGTEETQYF. In DNA, the CDR3 is TGTGCCAGTAGTATAGACTTGACAGGAACCGAAGAGACCCAGTACTTC.

CDR3 in amino acids: CASSLTGLPYEQYF. In nucleotides, the CDR3 is TGTGCCAGCAGCCTAACAGGGTTGCCCTACGAGCAGTACTTC. The genes are TRBV7-9 and TRBJ2-5; a possible D gene is TRBD1 (6 bases). TRBJ2-7 matches the DNA end more closely, so the J call is doubtful. Germline V CDR1 and CDR2: SEHNR, FQNEAQ (reference sequence). This CDR3 is built from 14 residues.

The chain uses TRBV6-5 and TRBJ2-1, with a tentative D call TRBD2 (5 bases). Germline assignment: CDR1 MNHEY and CDR2 SVGAGI. The CDR3 has 13 amino acids. The V end was cut by 6 bases, the J end by 5 bases, with 11 bases between. For the CDR3, the DNA is TGTGCCAGCAGAAAAACGGGAAACAATGAGCAGTTCTTC. It is translated as CASRKTGNNEQFF.

This chain joins TRBV19 and TRBJ2-1; 10 nucleotides line up with TRBD1. The V gene end was trimmed by 5 bases and the J gene end by 3 bases; junction bases not matched to a gene: 4. The CDR3 covers 15 residues. Germline V gives CDR1 LNHDA, CDR2 SQIVND (reference sequence). The CDR3 nucleotides are TGTGCCAGTAGTCCAAGGACAGGGGGCTACAATGAGCAGTTCTTC. Protein product: CASSPRTGGYNEQFF. The complete variable domain, with remaining parts taken from reference TRBV19 and TRBJ2-1, reads DGGITQSPKYLFRKEGQNVTLSCEQNLNHDAMYWYRQDPGQGLRLIYYSQIVNDFQKGDIAEGYSVSREKKESFPLTVTSAQKNPTAFYLCASSPRTGGYNEQFFGPGTRLTVL.

This clone turned up a few times. A read error may produce the germline difference seen at one junction end. The chain joins TRBV29-1 to TRBJ2-3, with TRBD1 identical over 7 bases. CDR1 is SQVTM, CDR2 ANQGSEA, per germline. The CDR3 spans 14 residues. CDR3 DNA: TGCAGCATTGACGGCAGGGGGAGCACAGATACGCAGTATTTT. This gives the protein CSIDGRGSTDTQYF.